The entry that follows covers one TCR beta chain sequence. Its antigen is undetermined. The data were taken from a study of T cells in localized non-small cell lung cancer. Germline V gene sequence: CDR1 SGHVS, CDR2 FNYEAQ. V shed 1 base and J shed 4 bases, with 11 bases lying between them. This CDR3 contains 14 residues. The study, taken as a whole, reports: In adjacent lung appeared a median approximately 57 of the top 100 tumor clones. Highest T cell clonality was seen in uninvolved adjacent lung, surpassing that measured in tumor. Multi-region tumor sequencing was not done, so intratumor heterogeneity could not be excluded.

Repertoires were generated with immunoSEQ multiplex PCR, while TCRdb's copy carries only in-frame clones and drops some. Here the sample spans over 45,000 clones, 70% to 90% being singletons. V is TRBV7-6 and J is TRBJ2-7; D might be TRBD2 (6 bases). The sequence derives from a female donor with stage II lung adenocarcinoma. The sequences come from PBMCs, collected before any cancer treatment. CDR3 loop: CASSLGGVGYEQYF. The CDR3, as DNA: TGTGCCAGCAGCTTAGGCGGGGTGGGTTACGAGCAGTACTTC.